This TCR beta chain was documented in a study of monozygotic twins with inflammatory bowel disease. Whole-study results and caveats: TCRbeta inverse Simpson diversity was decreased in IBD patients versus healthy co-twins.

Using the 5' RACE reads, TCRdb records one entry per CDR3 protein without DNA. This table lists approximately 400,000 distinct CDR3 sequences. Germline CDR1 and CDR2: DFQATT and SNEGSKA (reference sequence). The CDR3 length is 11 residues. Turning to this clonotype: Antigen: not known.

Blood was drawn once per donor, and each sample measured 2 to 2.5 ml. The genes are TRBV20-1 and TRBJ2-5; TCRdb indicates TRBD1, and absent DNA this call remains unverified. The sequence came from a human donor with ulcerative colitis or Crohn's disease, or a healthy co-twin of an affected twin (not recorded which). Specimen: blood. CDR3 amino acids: CSALTEETQYF.